This TCR beta chain was sequenced during a study of quantifying T cell responses using KT2 cells. Study summary: Reverse transcription used primers in the TCR alpha and beta constant regions. The T4 ligation step was estimated to exceed 8% efficiency under optimum conditions.

This clonotype was found once. Its antigen is not identified. The cDNA 3' end received a ligated oligonucleotide with a UMI. The first PCR ran 4 to 5 cycles with an equimolar RC1.1 and RC1.2 beta primer mix. Using its own MiXCR run on the UMI-ligation and nested PCR reads, TCRdb lists one record per CDR3 protein. This sample yields tens of thousands of distinct CDR3 sequences, of which over 9% are seen a single time; roughly 9.9% belongs to the top ten. The CDR3 covers 16 residues. With 5 bases clipped from V and 0 bases from J, the junction kept 4 bases outside the gene matches. Germline CDR1 is SEHNR and CDR2 is FQNEAQ (reference sequence). Whole-study findings and limits: The number of KT2 alpha and beta sequences was a linear function of input KT2 cells. KT2 sequence counts showed saturation when very many KT2 cells were spiked in.

The chain couples TRBV7-9 to TRBJ2-7, with 13 bases that match TRBD2. Input material: PBMCs spiked with cells of the T cell clone KT2. This receptor was taken from a human donor. Here the CDR3 reads CASSPTSGGVSYEQYF. CDR3 bases: TGTGCCAGCAGCCCCACTAGCGGGGGGGTCTCCTACGAGCAGTACTTC.